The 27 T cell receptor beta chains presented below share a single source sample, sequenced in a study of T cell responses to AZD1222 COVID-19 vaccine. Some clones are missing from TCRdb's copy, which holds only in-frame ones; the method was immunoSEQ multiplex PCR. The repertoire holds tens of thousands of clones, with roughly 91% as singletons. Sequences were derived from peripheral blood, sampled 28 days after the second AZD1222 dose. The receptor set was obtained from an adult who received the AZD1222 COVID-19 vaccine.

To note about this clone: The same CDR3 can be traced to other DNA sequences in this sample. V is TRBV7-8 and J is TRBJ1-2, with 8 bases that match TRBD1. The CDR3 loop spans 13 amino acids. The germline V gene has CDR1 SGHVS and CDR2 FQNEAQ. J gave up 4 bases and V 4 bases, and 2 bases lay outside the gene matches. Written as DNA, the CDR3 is TGTGCCAGCAGCTCGGGACAGGTCTATGGCTACACCTTC. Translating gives CASSSGQVYGYTF.

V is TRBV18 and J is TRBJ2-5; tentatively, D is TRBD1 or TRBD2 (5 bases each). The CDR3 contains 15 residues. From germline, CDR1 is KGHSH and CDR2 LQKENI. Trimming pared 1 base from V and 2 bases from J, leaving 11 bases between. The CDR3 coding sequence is TGTGCCAGCTCACCACTTCCGGGGCCACAAGAGACCCAGTACTTC. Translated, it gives CASSPLPGPQETQYF.

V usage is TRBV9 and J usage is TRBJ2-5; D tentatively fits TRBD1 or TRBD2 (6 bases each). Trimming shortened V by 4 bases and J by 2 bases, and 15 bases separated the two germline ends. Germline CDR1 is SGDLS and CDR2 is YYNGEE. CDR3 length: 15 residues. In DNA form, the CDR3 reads TGTGCCAGCAGCCCCGGGGGCTGGGGGCAAGAGACCCAGTACTTC. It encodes CASSPGGWGQETQYF. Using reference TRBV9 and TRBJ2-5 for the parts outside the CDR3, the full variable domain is DSGVTQTPKHLITATGQRVTLRCSPRSGDLSVYWYQQSLDQGLQFLIQYYNGEERAKGNILERFSAQQFPDLHSELNLSSLELGDSALYFCASSPGGWGQETQYFGPGTRLLVL.

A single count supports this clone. As DNA, the CDR3 is TGCGCCAGCAGTGACCCCGAGTTAGGCCAGCCCCAGCATTTT. Amino acids: CASSDPELGQPQHF. The J gene is TRBJ1-5, the V gene TRBV10-2; D remains unclear. This CDR3 region has 14 residues. With 3 bases removed from V and 7 bases from J, the gap between germline ends came to 13 bases. CDR1 and CDR2 (germline): WSHSY, SAAADI.

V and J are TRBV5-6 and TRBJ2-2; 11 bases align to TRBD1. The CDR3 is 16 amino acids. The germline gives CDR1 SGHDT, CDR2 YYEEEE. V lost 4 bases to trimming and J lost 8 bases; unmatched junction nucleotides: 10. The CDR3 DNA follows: TGTGCCAGCAGCGAATTGGGGACAGGGGGGTCTGGGGAGCTGTTTTTT. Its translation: CASSELGTGGSGELFF.

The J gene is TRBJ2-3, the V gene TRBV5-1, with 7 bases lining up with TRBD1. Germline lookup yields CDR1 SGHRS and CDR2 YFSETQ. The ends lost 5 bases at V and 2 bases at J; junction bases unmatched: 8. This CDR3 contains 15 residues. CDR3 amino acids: CASSDLGQPTDTQYF. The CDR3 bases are TGCGCCAGCAGTGATTTGGGACAGCCCACAGATACGCAGTATTTT.

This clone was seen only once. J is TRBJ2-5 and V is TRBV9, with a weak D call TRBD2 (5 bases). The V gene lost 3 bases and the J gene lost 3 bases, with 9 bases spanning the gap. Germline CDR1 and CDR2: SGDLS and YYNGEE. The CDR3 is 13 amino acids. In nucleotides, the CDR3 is TGTGCCAGCAGCGGCCTAGCCGAAGAGACCCAGTACTTC. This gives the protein CASSGLAEETQYF.

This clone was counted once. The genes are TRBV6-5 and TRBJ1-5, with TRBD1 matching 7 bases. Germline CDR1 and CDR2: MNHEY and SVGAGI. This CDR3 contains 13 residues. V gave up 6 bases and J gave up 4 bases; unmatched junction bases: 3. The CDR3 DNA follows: TGTGCCAGCAGCCAGGACAGGAATCAGCCCCAGCATTTT. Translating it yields CASSQDRNQPQHF.

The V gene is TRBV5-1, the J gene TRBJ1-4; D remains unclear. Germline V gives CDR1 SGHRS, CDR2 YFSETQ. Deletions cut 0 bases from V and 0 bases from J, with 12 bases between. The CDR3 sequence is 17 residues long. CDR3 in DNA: TGCGCCAGCAGCTTGGCAGGAACAGCATCAACTAATGAAAAACTGTTTTTT. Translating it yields CASSLAGTASTNEKLFF.

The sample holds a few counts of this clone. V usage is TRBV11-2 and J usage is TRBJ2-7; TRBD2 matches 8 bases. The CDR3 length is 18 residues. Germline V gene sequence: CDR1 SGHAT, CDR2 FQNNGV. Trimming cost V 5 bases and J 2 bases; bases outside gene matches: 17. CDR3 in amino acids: CASSRRRSGDHLTYEQYF. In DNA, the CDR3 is TGTGCCAGCAGCCGACGTCGTAGCGGGGACCACTTAACCTACGAGCAGTACTTC.

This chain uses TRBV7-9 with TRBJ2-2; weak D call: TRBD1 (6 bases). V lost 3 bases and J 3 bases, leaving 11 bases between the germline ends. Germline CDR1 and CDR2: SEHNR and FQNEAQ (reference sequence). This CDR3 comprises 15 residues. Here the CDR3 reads CASSFQTGDTGELFF. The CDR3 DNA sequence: TGTGCCAGCAGCTTCCAGACAGGCGACACCGGGGAGCTGTTTTTT. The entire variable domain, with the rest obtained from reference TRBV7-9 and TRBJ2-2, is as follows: DTGVSQNPRHKITKRGQNVTFRCDPISEHNRLYWYRQTLGQGPEFLTYFQNEAQLEKSRLLSDRFSAERPKGSFSTLEIQRTEQGDSAMYLCASSFQTGDTGELFFGEGSRLTVL.

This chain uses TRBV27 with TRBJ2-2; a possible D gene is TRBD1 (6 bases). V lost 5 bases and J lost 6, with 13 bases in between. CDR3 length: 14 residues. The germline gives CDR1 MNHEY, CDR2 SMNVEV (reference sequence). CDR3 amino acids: CASSGTGFPGELFF. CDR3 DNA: TGTGCCAGCAGTGGAACAGGGTTCCCCGGGGAGCTGTTTTTT.

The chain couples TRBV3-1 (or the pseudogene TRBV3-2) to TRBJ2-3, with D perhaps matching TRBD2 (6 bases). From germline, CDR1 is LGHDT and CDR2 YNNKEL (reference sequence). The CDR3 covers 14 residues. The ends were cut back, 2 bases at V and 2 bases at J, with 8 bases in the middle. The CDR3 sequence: CASSQSSATDTQYF. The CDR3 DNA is TGTGCCAGCAGCCAATCTAGCGCCACAGATACGCAGTATTTT.

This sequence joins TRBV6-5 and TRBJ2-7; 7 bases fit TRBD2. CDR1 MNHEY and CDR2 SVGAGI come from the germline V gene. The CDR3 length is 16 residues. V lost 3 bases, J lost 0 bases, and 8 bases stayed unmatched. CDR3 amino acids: CASSYGGRGFSYEQYF. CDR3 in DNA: TGTGCCAGCAGTTATGGAGGGCGGGGGTTCTCCTACGAGCAGTACTTC.

The CDR3 reads CASSLGTGVTF. DNA for the CDR3: TGTGCCAGCAGTTTGGGGACAGGCGTAACCTTC. The chain is built from TRBV12-3 or TRBV12-4 and TRBJ1-2; TRBD1 aligns across 8 bases. The CDR3 consists of 11 residues. J was trimmed by 14 bases and V by 3 bases; bases with no gene match: 5.

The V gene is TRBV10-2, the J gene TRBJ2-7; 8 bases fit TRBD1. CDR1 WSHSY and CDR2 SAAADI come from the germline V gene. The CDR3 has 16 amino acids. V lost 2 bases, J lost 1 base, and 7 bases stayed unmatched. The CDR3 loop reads CASSEAGGLSSYEQYF. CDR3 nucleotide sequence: TGCGCCAGCAGTGAGGCAGGGGGCCTTAGTTCCTACGAGCAGTACTTC.

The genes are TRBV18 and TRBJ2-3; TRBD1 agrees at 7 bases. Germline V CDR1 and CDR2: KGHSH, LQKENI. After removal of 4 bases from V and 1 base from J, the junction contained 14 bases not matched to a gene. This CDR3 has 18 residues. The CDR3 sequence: CASSRNPTGLEGTDTQYF. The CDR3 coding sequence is TGTGCCAGCTCACGGAACCCGACAGGGTTAGAAGGCACAGATACGCAGTATTTT.

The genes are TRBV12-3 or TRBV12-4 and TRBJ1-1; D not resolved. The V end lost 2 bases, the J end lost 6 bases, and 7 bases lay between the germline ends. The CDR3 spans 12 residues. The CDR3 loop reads CASSLMEAEAFF. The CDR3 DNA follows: TGTGCCAGCAGTTTAATGGAAGCTGAAGCTTTCTTT.

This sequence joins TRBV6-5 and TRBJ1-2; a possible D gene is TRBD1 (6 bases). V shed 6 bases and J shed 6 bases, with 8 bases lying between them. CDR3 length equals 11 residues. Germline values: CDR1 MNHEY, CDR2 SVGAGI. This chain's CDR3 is CASRNRDGYTF. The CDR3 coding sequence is TGTGCCAGCAGGAACAGGGATGGCTACACCTTC.

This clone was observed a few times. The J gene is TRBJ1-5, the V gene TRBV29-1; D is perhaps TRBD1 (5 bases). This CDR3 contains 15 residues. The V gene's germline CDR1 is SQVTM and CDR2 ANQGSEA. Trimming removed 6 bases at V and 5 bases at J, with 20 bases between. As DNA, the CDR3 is TGCAGCGTCGGATTTGGCCAGGGTTTTGATCAGCCCCAGCATTTT. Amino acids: CSVGFGQGFDQPQHF.

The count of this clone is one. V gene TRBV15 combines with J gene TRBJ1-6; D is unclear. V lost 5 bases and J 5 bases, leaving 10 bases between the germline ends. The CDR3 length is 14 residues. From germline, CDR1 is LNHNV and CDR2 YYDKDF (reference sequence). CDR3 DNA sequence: TGTGCCACCAGCTGGGGTTCGGATAATTCACCCCTCCACTTT. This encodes CATSWGSDNSPLHF.

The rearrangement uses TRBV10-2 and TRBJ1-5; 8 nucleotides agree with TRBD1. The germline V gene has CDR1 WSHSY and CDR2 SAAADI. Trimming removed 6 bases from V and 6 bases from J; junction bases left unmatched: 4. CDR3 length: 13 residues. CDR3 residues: CASSDRGSQPQHF. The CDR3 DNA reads TGCGCCAGCAGCGACAGGGGATCTCAGCCCCAGCATTTT.

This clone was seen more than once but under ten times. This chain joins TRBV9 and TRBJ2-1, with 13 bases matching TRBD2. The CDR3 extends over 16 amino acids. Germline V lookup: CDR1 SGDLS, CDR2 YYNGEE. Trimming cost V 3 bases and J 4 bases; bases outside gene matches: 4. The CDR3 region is CASSEGLAGEYNEQFF. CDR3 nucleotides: TGTGCCAGCAGCGAAGGACTAGCGGGGGAGTACAATGAGCAGTTCTTC.

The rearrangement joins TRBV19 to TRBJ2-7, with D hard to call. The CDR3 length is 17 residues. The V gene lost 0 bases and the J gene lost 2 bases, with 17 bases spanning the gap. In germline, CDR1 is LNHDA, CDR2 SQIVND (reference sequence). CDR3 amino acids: CASSIDGPSIATYEQYF. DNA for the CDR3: TGTGCCAGTAGTATAGATGGCCCTTCGATTGCTACCTACGAGCAGTACTTC.

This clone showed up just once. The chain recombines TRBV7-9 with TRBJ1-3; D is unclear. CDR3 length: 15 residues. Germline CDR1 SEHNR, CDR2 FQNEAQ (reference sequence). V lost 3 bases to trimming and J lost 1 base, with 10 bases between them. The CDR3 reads CASSFDQGSGNTIYF. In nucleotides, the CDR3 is TGTGCCAGCAGCTTTGATCAAGGGTCTGGAAACACCATATATTTT.

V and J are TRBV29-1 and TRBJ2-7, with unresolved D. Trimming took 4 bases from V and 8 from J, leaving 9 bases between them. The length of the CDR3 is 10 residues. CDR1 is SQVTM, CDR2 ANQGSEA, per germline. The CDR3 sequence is CSVVNGKQYF. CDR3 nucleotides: TGCAGCGTTGTTAACGGAAAGCAGTACTTC.

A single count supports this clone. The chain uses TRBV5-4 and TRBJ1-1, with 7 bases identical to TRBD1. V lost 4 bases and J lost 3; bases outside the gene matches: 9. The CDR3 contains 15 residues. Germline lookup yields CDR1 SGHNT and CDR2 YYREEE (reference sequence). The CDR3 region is CASSRRGTADTEAFF. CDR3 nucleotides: TGTGCCAGCAGCCGTCGGGGGACAGCGGACACTGAAGCTTTCTTT.